This TCR beta chain was captured by sequencing in a study of blood T cell repertoires in COVID-19. About the study: Some COVID-19 samples were acute and others convalescent; all came from the United States, Italy and Spain.

Assay: immunoSEQ multiplex PCR; the TCRdb copy retains only in-frame clones and omits some. This table holds a few hundred thousand clones, approximately 86% found once. Germline V gene lookup returns CDR1 MNHEY and CDR2 SMNVEV (reference sequence). V lost 1 base and J 3 bases, leaving 15 bases between the germline ends. The CDR3 is made up of 16 amino acids. Sequences were obtained from peripheral blood. The sequence derives from a human donor in a cohort sampled during active COVID-19. The chain combines TRBV27 with TRBJ2-5, with D perhaps TRBD2 (5 bases). The CDR3 loop is CASSLFPRGSEETQYF. In DNA form, the CDR3 reads TGTGCCAGCAGTTTATTCCCTAGAGGGTCCGAAGAGACCCAGTACTTC.